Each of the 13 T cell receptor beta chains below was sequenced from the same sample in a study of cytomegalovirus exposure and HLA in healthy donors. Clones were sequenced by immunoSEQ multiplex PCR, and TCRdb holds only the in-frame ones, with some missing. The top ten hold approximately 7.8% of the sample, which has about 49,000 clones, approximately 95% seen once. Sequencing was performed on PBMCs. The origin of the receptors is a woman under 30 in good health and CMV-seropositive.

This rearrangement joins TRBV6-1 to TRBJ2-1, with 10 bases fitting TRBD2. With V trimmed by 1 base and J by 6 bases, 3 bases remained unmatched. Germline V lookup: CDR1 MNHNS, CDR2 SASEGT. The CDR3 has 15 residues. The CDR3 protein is CASSEVAGGLNEQFF. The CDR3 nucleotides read TGTGCCAGCAGTGAAGTAGCGGGAGGCCTCAATGAGCAGTTCTTC.

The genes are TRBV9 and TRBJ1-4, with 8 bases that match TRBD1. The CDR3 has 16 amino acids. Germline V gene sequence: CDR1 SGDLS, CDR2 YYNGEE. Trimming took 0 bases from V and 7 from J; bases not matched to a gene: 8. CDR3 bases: TGTGCCAGCAGCGTAGCTCAGGGGGCGCGTGGTGAAAAACTGTTTTTT. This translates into CASSVAQGARGEKLFF. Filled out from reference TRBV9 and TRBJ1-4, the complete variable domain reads DSGVTQTPKHLITATGQRVTLRCSPRSGDLSVYWYQQSLDQGLQFLIQYYNGEERAKGNILERFSAQQFPDLHSELNLSSLELGDSALYFCASSVAQGARGEKLFFGSGTQLSVL.

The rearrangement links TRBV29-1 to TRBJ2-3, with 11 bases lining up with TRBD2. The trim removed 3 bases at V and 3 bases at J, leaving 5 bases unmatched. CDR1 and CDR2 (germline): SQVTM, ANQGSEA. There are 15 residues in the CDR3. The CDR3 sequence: CSVEELAGGTDTQYF. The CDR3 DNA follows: TGCAGCGTTGAGGAGCTAGCGGGGGGAACAGATACGCAGTATTTT.

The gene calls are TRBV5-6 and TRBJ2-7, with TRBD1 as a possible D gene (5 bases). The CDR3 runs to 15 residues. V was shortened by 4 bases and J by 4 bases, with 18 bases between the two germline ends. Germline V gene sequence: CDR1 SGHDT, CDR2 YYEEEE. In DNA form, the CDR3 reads TGTGCCAGCAGCGCACTACCACGGACAAAGTACGAGCAGTACTTC. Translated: CASSALPRTKYEQYF.

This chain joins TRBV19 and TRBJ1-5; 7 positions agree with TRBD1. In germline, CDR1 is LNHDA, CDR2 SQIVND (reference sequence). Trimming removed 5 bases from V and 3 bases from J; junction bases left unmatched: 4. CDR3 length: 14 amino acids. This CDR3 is CASSLTGFNQPQHF. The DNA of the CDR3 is TGTGCCAGTAGTCTGACAGGGTTCAATCAGCCCCAGCATTTT. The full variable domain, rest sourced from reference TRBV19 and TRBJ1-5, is DGGITQSPKYLFRKEGQNVTLSCEQNLNHDAMYWYRQDPGQGLRLIYYSQIVNDFQKGDIAEGYSVSREKKESFPLTVTSAQKNPTAFYLCASSLTGFNQPQHFGDGTRLSIL.

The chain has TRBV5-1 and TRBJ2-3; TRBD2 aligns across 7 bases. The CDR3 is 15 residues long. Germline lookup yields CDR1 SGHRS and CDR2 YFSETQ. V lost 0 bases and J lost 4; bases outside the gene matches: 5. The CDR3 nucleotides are TGCGCCAGCAGCTTGGACGGGAGGCCCGCAGATACGCAGTATTTT. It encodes CASSLDGRPADTQYF.

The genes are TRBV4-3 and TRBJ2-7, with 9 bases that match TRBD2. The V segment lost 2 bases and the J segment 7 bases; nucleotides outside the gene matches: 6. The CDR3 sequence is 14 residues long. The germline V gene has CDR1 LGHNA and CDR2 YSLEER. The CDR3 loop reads CASSQFSGSGEQYF. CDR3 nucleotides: TGCGCCAGCAGCCAATTTAGCGGGAGTGGGGAGCAGTACTTC.

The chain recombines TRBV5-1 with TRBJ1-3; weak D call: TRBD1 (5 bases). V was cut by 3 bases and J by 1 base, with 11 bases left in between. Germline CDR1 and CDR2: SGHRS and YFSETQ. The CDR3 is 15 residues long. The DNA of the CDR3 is TGCGCCAGCAGCTCCCAGGGTACATCTGGAAACACCATATATTTT. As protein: CASSSQGTSGNTIYF. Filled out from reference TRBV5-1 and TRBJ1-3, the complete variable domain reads KAGVTQTPRYLIKTRGQQVTLSCSPISGHRSVSWYQQTPGQGLQFLFEYFSETQRNKGNFPGRFSGRQFSNSRSEMNVSTLELGDSALYLCASSSQGTSGNTIYFGEGSWLTVV.

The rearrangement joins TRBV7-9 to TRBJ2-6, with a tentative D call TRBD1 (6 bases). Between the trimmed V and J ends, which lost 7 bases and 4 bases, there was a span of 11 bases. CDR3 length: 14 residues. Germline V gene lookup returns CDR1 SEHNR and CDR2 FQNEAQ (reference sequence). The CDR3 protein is CASTTGLGANVLTF. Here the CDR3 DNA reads TGTGCCAGCACTACAGGGTTAGGGGCCAACGTCCTGACTTTC. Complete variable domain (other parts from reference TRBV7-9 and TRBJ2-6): DTGVSQNPRHKITKRGQNVTFRCDPISEHNRLYWYRQTLGQGPEFLTYFQNEAQLEKSRLLSDRFSAERPKGSFSTLEIQRTEQGDSAMYLCASTTGLGANVLTFGAGSRLTVL.

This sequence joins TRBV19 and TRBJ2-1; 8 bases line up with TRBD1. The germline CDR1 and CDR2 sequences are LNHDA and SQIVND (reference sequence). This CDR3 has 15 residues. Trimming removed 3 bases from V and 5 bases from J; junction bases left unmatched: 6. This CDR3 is CASSIRGRDHNEQFF. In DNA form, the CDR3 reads TGTGCCAGTAGTATCAGGGGGCGCGACCACAATGAGCAGTTCTTC.

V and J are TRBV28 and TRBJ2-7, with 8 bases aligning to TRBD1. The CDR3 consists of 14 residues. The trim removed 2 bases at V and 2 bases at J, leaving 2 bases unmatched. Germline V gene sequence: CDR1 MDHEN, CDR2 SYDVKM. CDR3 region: CASSLQGATYEQYF. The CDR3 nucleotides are TGTGCCAGCAGTTTACAGGGGGCGACCTACGAGCAGTACTTC.

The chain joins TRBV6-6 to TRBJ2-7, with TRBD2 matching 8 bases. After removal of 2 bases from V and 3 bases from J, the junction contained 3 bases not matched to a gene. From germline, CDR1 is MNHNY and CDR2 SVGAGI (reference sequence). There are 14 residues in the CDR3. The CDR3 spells CASSYGGTSYEQYF. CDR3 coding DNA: TGTGCCAGCAGTTACGGGGGGACTAGCTACGAGCAGTACTTC.

The CDR3 region is CASSFIGGAGQPQHF. For the CDR3, the DNA is TGTGCCAGCAGTTTTATCGGGGGGGCTGGCCAGCCCCAGCATTTT. This chain uses TRBV27 with TRBJ1-5, with D maybe TRBD1 (6 bases). Between the trimmed V and J ends, which lost 3 bases and 7 bases, there was a span of 16 bases. CDR3 size: 15 residues. Germline V lookup: CDR1 MNHEY, CDR2 SMNVEV (reference sequence).